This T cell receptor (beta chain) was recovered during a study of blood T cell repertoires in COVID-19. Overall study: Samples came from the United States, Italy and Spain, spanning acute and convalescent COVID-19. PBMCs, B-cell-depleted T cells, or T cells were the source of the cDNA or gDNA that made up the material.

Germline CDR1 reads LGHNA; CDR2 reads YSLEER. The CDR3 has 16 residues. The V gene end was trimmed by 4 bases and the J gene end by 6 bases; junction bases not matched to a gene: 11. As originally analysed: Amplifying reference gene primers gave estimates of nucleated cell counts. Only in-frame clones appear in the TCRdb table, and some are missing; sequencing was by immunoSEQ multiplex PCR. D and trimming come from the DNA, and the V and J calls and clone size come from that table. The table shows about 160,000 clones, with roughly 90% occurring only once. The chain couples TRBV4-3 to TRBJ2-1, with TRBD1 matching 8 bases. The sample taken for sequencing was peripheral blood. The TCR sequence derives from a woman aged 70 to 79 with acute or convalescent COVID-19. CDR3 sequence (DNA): TGCGCCAGCAGCCGACAAGTGACAGGGGTGGTCAATGAGCAGTTCTTC. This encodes CASSRQVTGVVNEQFF.